This T cell receptor beta chain was documented in a study of neurological immune-mediated disorders. TCRdb reanalysed the 5' RACE reads using MiXCR and keeps one entry per CDR3 protein. The repertoire holds around 100,000 distinct CDR3 sequences, with less than 14% as singletons. The germline V and J ends were trimmed by 3 bases and 9 bases, with 6 bases remaining between them. The CDR3 totals 12 residues. Time point here: longitudinal time-point 3. This clonotype was picked up many times. This clonotype was obtained from a female donor with HTLV-1-associated myelopathy (HAM/TSP). The chain carries TRBV12-3 or TRBV12-4 and TRBJ1-6; D gene uncertain. Material for sequencing was PBMCs. DNA of the CDR3: TGTGCCAGCAGTTTTCCCGGTTCACCCCTCCACTTT. It codes for CASSFPGSPLHF.